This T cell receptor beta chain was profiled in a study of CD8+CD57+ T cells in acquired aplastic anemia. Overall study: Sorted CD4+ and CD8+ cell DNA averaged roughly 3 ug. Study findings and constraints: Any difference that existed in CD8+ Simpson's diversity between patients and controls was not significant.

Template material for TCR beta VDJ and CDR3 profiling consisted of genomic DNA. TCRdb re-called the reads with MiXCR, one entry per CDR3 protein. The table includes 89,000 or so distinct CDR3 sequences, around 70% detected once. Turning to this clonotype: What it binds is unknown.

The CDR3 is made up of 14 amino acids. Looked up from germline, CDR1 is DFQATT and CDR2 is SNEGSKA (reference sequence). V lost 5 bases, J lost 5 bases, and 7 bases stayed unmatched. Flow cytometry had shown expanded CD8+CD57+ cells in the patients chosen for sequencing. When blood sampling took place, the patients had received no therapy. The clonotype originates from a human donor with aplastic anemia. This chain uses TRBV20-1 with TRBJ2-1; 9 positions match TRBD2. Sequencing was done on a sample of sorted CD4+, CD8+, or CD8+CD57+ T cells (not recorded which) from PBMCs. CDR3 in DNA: TGCAGTGCTGCGATGACTAGCGGCCACAATGAGCAGTTCTTC. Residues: CSAAMTSGHNEQFF.